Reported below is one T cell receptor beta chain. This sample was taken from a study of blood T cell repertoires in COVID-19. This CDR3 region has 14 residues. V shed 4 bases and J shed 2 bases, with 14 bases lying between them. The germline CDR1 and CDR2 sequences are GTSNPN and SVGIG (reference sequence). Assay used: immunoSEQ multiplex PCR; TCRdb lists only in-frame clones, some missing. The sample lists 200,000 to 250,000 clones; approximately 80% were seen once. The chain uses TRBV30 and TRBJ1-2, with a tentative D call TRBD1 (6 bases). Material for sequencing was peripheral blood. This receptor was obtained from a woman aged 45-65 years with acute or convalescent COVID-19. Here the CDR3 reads CAWIAAQGNYGYTF. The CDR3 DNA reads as TGTGCCTGGATTGCTGCTCAGGGGAACTATGGCTACACCTTC.